This T cell receptor beta chain is from a study of blood T cell repertoires in COVID-19. Study-wide background: Acute-phase and convalescent COVID-19 samples originated in the United States, Italy and Spain. T cells, B-cell-depleted T cells, or PBMCs provided the cDNA or gDNA that served as material.

This clone was seen ten or more times. V gave up 4 bases and J gave up 4 bases, with 17 bases separating them. This CDR3 contains 15 residues. Germline CDR1 and CDR2: SEHNR and FQNEAQ (reference sequence). Original analysis: Amplified reference gene primers provided the basis for estimating nucleated cell counts. Generated by immunoSEQ multiplex PCR, the TCRdb table keeps only in-frame clones and is missing some. V, J and clone size reflect that table, while D and trimming were determined from the DNA. Of roughly 70,000 clones detected, about nine tenths appear once; the ten largest clones hold 29%. The chain is built from TRBV7-9 and TRBJ2-7, with a weak D call TRBD1 (6 bases). The sequence was obtained from a woman aged 80 or over with active or convalescent COVID-19. Material: peripheral blood. CDR3 in DNA: TGTGCCAGCAGCTACGAGGAACAGGGAGATTACGAGCAGTACTTC. It specifies CASSYEEQGDYEQYF.